This is a list of T cell receptor beta chains from one sample in a study of T cell repertoires in aging, cancer and after chemotherapy. TCRdb re-called the multiplex PCR reads with MiXCR, one entry per CDR3 protein. The data hold 10,000 to 15,000 distinct CDR3 sequences, with 21% observed a single time. Sequences were obtained from blood. The source of these receptors is a human donor in good health. Each CDR3 is given with its conserved first and last residue. The order of the fields is CDR3 DNA, CDR3 protein, V gene, J gene, D gene, clone size. D genes are given only for firm matches. Clone size, where shown, is once, few, many, or a class for clones that have expanded.

cdr3_nt: TGTGCCAGCAGAATGCCGACAGGGCATCACGAGCAGTACTTC; cdr3_aa: CASRMPTGHHEQYF; v_call: TRBV27; j_call: TRBJ2-7; d_call: TRBD1; clone_size: -
cdr3_nt: TGTGCCACCCGATTTCGGGGGGAGTTTGGCTACACCTTC; cdr3_aa: CATRFRGEFGYTF; v_call: TRBV19; j_call: TRBJ1-2; d_call: -; clone_size: medium-sized
cdr3_nt: TGTGCCAGCAGTGACTCGAGCGGGGCCTACAATGAGCAGTTCTTC; cdr3_aa: CASSDSSGAYNEQFF; v_call: TRBV6-4; j_call: TRBJ2-1; d_call: TRBD2; clone_size: -
cdr3_nt: TGTGCCAGTAGTATACGACGGACGGTGAGCACAGATACGCAGTATTTT; cdr3_aa: CASSIRRTVSTDTQYF; v_call: TRBV19; j_call: TRBJ2-3; d_call: -; clone_size: -
cdr3_nt: TGTGCCAGCAGCCACCGACTAGCGGGGGCTCAAGAGACCCAGTACTTC; cdr3_aa: CASSHRLAGAQETQYF; v_call: TRBV11-2; j_call: TRBJ2-5; d_call: TRBD2; clone_size: -
cdr3_nt: TGTGCCAGCAGCTTAGACCCTTGGACAGGGTATAGCAATCAGCCCCAGCATTTT; cdr3_aa: CASSLDPWTGYSNQPQHF; v_call: TRBV7-2; j_call: TRBJ1-5; d_call: TRBD1; clone_size: -
cdr3_nt: TGCAGTGCTAGATCGGACAGGGCCAACTCCTACGAGCAGTACTTC; cdr3_aa: CSARSDRANSYEQYF; v_call: TRBV20-1; j_call: TRBJ2-7; d_call: TRBD1; clone_size: -
cdr3_nt: TGTGCCAGCAGGAAGGGGCGCGAAGTGGAGTACTTC; cdr3_aa: CASRKGREVEYF; v_call: TRBV6-6; j_call: TRBJ2-5; d_call: -; clone_size: few
cdr3_nt: TGCGCCAGCAGCCAAGATAGGGCAGGGACAATCCCCGCAACTAATGAAAAACTGTTTTTT; cdr3_aa: CASSQDRAGTIPATNEKLFF; v_call: TRBV4-3; j_call: TRBJ1-4; d_call: -; clone_size: few
cdr3_nt: TGTGCCAGCAAATCCACGAACACTGAAGCTTTCTTT; cdr3_aa: CASKSTNTEAFF; v_call: TRBV6-4; j_call: TRBJ1-1; d_call: -; clone_size: -
cdr3_nt: TGCAGTGCTAGAGATCAAGGCGGGGGTCCTGAGCAGTACTTC; cdr3_aa: CSARDQGGGPEQYF; v_call: TRBV20-1; j_call: TRBJ2-7; d_call: TRBD2; clone_size: many
cdr3_nt: TGTGCCAGTAGTATAGATCTGGGGGGGGGGTTCGGGGCGGAGACCCAGTACTTC; cdr3_aa: CASSIDLGGGFGAETQYF; v_call: TRBV19; j_call: TRBJ2-5; d_call: TRBD2; clone_size: -
cdr3_nt: TGTGCCAGCAGTTACAGTTGGACTAGCGGGGGGACCTACGAGCAGTACTTC; cdr3_aa: CASSYSWTSGGTYEQYF; v_call: TRBV6-5; j_call: TRBJ2-7; d_call: TRBD2; clone_size: few
cdr3_nt: TGTGCCAGCACAAGAGGTGGGGGCGCTGGTACCGGGGAGCTGTTTTTT; cdr3_aa: CASTRGGGAGTGELFF; v_call: TRBV12-3/TRBV12-4; j_call: TRBJ2-2; d_call: -; clone_size: many
cdr3_nt: TGTGCCAGCAGTGACGGATGGGGTAGCACAGATACGCAGTATTTT; cdr3_aa: CASSDGWGSTDTQYF; v_call: TRBV6-4; j_call: TRBJ2-3; d_call: -; clone_size: medium-sized
cdr3_nt: TGTGCCAGCAGTCGAACAGAGGAGAATTCACCCCTCCACTTT; cdr3_aa: CASSRTEENSPLHF; v_call: TRBV6-2/TRBV6-3; j_call: TRBJ1-6; d_call: -; clone_size: medium-sized
cdr3_nt: TGTGCCAGCAGCTCGCGCCGGGCCCTACCTAGGGATACGCAGTATTTT; cdr3_aa: CASSSRRALPRDTQYF; v_call: TRBV5-6; j_call: TRBJ2-3; d_call: -; clone_size: few
cdr3_nt: TGTGCCAGCAGCCCCGGGACAGGGGGGACTGAAGCTTTCTTT; cdr3_aa: CASSPGTGGTEAFF; v_call: TRBV7-2; j_call: TRBJ1-1; d_call: TRBD1; clone_size: few
cdr3_nt: TGTGCCATCAAGGCGACAGGAGACAATCAGCCCCAGCATTTT; cdr3_aa: CAIKATGDNQPQHF; v_call: TRBV10-3; j_call: TRBJ1-5; d_call: -; clone_size: few
cdr3_nt: TGCGCCAGCAGCTACGGGTCGGGTAGTGGTGACTCCTACGAGCAGTACTTC; cdr3_aa: CASSYGSGSGDSYEQYF; v_call: TRBV5-1; j_call: TRBJ2-7; d_call: -; clone_size: few
cdr3_nt: TGTGCCAGCCGGCCGAGGGGCGGACAGGGGGCAAACAGCCCCTATGGCTACACCTTC; cdr3_aa: CASRPRGGQGANSPYGYTF; v_call: TRBV19; j_call: TRBJ1-2; d_call: TRBD1; clone_size: medium-sized
cdr3_nt: TGTGCCAGCAGTTACTCGTCACAATCGGACAGGGACTATGGCTACACCTTC; cdr3_aa: CASSYSSQSDRDYGYTF; v_call: TRBV6-6; j_call: TRBJ1-2; d_call: TRBD1; clone_size: medium-sized
cdr3_nt: TGTGCCAGCAGCTCCTCTTACTACGAGCAGTACTTC; cdr3_aa: CASSSSYYEQYF; v_call: TRBV7-2; j_call: TRBJ2-7; d_call: -; clone_size: few
cdr3_nt: TGTGCCAGCTCACCATATATGGGGCAGGGGCTCGAAAAACTGTTTTTT; cdr3_aa: CASSPYMGQGLEKLFF; v_call: TRBV18; j_call: TRBJ1-4; d_call: -; clone_size: few
cdr3_nt: TGTGCCAGCAGTCCGGTGGGGTATAATGCGGTGAATGAGCAGTTCTTC; cdr3_aa: CASSPVGYNAVNEQFF; v_call: TRBV6-5; j_call: TRBJ2-1; d_call: -; clone_size: -
cdr3_nt: TGTGCCAGCAGGGAAGCAGCTAACTATGGCTACACCTTC; cdr3_aa: CASREAANYGYTF; v_call: TRBV5-4; j_call: TRBJ1-2; d_call: -; clone_size: medium-sized
cdr3_nt: TGCAGTGCTATTCAGCGAGATACGCAGTATTTT; cdr3_aa: CSAIQRDTQYF; v_call: TRBV20-1; j_call: TRBJ2-3; d_call: -; clone_size: few
cdr3_nt: TGCAGCGTTAGACAGGGACCCTACGAGCAGTACTTC; cdr3_aa: CSVRQGPYEQYF; v_call: TRBV29-1; j_call: TRBJ2-7; d_call: TRBD1; clone_size: medium-sized
cdr3_nt: TGCGCCAGCAGCCAAGATGGTTTACAGGGGAGGGTATCTGGAAACACCATATATTTT; cdr3_aa: CASSQDGLQGRVSGNTIYF; v_call: TRBV4-1; j_call: TRBJ1-3; d_call: TRBD1; clone_size: -
cdr3_nt: TGTGCCTGGAGAGGCGCCGACCGGGGGACTGAAGCTTTCTTT; cdr3_aa: CAWRGADRGTEAFF; v_call: TRBV30; j_call: TRBJ1-1; d_call: -; clone_size: few
cdr3_nt: TGTGCCAGCAGCTCTTCGGAACAGGGGATCTATGGCTACACCTTC; cdr3_aa: CASSSSEQGIYGYTF; v_call: TRBV7-9; j_call: TRBJ1-2; d_call: TRBD1; clone_size: -
cdr3_nt: TGTGCTCGGAGGGTCGGATTTCAGAACACTGAAGCTTTCTTT; cdr3_aa: CARRVGFQNTEAFF; v_call: TRBV30; j_call: TRBJ1-1; d_call: -; clone_size: medium-sized
cdr3_nt: TGTGCCAGCAGCCTAGTGGGGGGCAATGAGCAGTTCTTC; cdr3_aa: CASSLVGGNEQFF; v_call: TRBV7-2; j_call: TRBJ2-1; d_call: -; clone_size: medium-sized
cdr3_nt: TGTGCCAGCACCCAGAGGGGGGCTGCTGAAGCTTTCTTT; cdr3_aa: CASTQRGAAEAFF; v_call: TRBV6-6; j_call: TRBJ1-1; d_call: -; clone_size: -
cdr3_nt: TGTGCCAGCAGCCAAGCGTCGGCCCTCAACGAGCAGTACTTC; cdr3_aa: CASSQASALNEQYF; v_call: TRBV14; j_call: TRBJ2-7; d_call: -; clone_size: many
cdr3_nt: TGTGCCAGCAGTTACCAAGGGGACGGTGGAGGTTCACCCCTCCACTTT; cdr3_aa: CASSYQGDGGGSPLHF; v_call: TRBV6-5; j_call: TRBJ1-6; d_call: -; clone_size: few
cdr3_nt: TGTGCCAGCAGCGTAGGGACTAGCGGCAGCACAGATACGCAGTATTTT; cdr3_aa: CASSVGTSGSTDTQYF; v_call: TRBV9; j_call: TRBJ2-3; d_call: TRBD2; clone_size: -
cdr3_nt: TGTGCCAGCAGCGGCGGGACGTTTGGTTATAATTCACCCCTCCACTTT; cdr3_aa: CASSGGTFGYNSPLHF; v_call: TRBV12-3/TRBV12-4; j_call: TRBJ1-6; d_call: -; clone_size: -
cdr3_nt: TGTGCCAGCAGCCCTAGCCCCAACATTAACTATGGCTACACCTTC; cdr3_aa: CASSPSPNINYGYTF; v_call: TRBV6-1; j_call: TRBJ1-2; d_call: -; clone_size: few
cdr3_nt: TGTGCCAGCAGTGAATCTTATTACGAGCAGTACTTC; cdr3_aa: CASSESYYEQYF; v_call: TRBV6-5; j_call: TRBJ2-7; d_call: -; clone_size: many
cdr3_nt: TGCGCCAGCAGTCCCGGACAGCCGACGAACACTGAAGCTTTCTTT; cdr3_aa: CASSPGQPTNTEAFF; v_call: TRBV5-1; j_call: TRBJ1-1; d_call: -; clone_size: few
cdr3_nt: TGTGCCAGCAGCTCCCAGACTAGCCGGCAGTACTTC; cdr3_aa: CASSSQTSRQYF; v_call: TRBV7-9; j_call: TRBJ2-7; d_call: TRBD2; clone_size: few